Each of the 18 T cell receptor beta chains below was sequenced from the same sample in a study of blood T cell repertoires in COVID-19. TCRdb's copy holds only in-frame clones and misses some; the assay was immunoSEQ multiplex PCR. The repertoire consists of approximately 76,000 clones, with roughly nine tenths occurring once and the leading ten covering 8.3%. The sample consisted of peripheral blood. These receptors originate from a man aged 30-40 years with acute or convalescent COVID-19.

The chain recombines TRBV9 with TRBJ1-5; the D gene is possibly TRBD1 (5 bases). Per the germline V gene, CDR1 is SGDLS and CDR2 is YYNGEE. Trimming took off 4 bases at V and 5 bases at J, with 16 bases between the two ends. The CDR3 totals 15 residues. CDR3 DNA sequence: TGTGCCAGCAGCCCAGTCGGGGGTTCTGATCAGCCCCAGCATTTT. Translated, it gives CASSPVGGSDQPQHF.

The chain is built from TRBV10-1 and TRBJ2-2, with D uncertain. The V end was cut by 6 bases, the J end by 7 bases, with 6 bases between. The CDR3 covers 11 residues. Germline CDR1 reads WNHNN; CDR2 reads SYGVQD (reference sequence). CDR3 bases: TGCGCCAGCAGGGCCAGCGGGGAGCTGTTTTTT. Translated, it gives CASRASGELFF.

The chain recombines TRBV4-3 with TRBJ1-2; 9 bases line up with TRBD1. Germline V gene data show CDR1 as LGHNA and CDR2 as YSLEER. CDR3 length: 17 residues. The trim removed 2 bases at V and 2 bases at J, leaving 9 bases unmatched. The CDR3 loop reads CASSQSYLQGANYGYTF. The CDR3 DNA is TGCGCCAGCAGCCAATCGTACTTACAGGGGGCGAACTATGGCTACACCTTC.

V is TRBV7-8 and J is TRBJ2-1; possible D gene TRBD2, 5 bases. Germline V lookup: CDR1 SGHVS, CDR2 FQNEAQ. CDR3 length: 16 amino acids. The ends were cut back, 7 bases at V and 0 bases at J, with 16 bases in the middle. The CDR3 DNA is TGTGCCAGCACTACAAGGACGGGGAACTCCTACAATGAGCAGTTCTTC. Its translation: CASTTRTGNSYNEQFF.

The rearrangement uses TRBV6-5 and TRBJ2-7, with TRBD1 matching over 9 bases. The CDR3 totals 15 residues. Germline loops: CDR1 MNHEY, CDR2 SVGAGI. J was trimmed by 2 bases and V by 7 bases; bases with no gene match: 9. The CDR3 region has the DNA TGTGCCAGCATTCCGGACAGGGGCGCTACCTACGAGCAGTACTTC. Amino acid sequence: CASIPDRGATYEQYF.

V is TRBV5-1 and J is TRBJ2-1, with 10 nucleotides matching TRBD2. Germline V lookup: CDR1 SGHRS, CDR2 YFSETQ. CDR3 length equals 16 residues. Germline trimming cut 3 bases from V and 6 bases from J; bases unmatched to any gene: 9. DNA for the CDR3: TGCGCCAGCAGCTCCCTAGCGGGAGTAGGGCGCAATGAGCAGTTCTTC. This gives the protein CASSSLAGVGRNEQFF.

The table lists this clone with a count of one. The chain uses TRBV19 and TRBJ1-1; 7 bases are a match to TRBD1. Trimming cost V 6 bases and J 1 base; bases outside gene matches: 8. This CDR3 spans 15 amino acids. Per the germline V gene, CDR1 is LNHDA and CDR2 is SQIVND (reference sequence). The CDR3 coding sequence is TGTGCCAGTAGCCGACAGGGTGTTCGGAACACTGAAGCTTTCTTT. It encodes CASSRQGVRNTEAFF. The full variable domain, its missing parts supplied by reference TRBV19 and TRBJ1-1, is DGGITQSPKYLFRKEGQNVTLSCEQNLNHDAMYWYRQDPGQGLRLIYYSQIVNDFQKGDIAEGYSVSREKKESFPLTVTSAQKNPTAFYLCASSRQGVRNTEAFFGQGTRLTVV.

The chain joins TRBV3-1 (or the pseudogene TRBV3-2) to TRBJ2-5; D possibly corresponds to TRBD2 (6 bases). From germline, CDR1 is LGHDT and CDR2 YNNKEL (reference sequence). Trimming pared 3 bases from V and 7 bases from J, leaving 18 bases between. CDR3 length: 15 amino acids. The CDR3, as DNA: TGTGCCAGCAGCCATCGTCCGGAGCGGAGGGGGACCCAGTACTTC. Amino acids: CASSHRPERRGTQYF.

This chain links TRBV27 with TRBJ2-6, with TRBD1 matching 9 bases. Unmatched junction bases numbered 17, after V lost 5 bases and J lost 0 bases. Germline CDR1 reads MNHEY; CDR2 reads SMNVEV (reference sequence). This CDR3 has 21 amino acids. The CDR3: CASSPSGTGRGPDSGANVLTF. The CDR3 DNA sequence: TGTGCCAGCAGTCCCTCCGGGACAGGGAGGGGGCCAGACTCTGGGGCCAACGTCCTGACTTTC.

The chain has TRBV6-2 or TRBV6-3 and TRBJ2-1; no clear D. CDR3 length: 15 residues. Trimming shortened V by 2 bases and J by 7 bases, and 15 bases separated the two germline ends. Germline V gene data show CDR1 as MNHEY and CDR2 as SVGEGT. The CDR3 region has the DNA TGTGCCAGCAGTTACGATCCCATCGGTAGTAATGAGCAGTTCTTC. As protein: CASSYDPIGSNEQFF.

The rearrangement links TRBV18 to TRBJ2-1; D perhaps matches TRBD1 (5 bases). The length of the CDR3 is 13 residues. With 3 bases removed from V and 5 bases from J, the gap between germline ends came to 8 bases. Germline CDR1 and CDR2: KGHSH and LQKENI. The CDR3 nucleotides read TGTGCCAGCTCACCTCAGGGTAACAATGAGCAGTTCTTC. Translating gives CASSPQGNNEQFF.

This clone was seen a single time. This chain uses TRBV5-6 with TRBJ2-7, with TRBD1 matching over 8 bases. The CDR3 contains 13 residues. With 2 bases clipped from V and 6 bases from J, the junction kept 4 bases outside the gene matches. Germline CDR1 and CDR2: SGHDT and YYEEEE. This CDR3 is CASSFQGAGEQYF. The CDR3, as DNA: TGTGCCAGCAGCTTTCAGGGGGCTGGCGAGCAGTACTTC.

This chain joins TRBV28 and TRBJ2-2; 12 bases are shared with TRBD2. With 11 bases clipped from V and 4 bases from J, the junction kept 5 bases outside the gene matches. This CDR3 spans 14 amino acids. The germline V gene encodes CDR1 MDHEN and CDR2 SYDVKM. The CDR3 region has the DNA TGTGCCGGGGCGGGACTAGCGGGCACCGGGGAGCTGTTTTTT. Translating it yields CAGAGLAGTGELFF.

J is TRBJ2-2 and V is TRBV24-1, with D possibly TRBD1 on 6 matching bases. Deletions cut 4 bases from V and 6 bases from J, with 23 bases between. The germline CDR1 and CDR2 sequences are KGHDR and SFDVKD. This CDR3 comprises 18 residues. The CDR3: CATSDLSPGTPRPGELFF. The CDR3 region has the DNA TGTGCCACCAGTGACCTATCCCCCGGGACACCCAGACCCGGGGAGCTGTTTTTT.

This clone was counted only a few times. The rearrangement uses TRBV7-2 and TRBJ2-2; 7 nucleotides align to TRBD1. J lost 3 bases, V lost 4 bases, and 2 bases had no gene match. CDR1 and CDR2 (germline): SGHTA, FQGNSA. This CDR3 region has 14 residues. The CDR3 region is CASSSTGYTGELFF. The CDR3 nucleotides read TGTGCCAGCAGCTCGACAGGGTACACCGGGGAGCTGTTTTTT.

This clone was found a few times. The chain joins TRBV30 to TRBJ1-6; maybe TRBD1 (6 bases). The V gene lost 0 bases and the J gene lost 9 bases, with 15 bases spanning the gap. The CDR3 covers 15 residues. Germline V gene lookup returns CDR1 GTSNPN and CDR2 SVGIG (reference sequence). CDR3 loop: CAWSVGTGLGSPLHF. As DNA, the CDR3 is TGTGCCTGGAGTGTTGGAACAGGGTTAGGTTCACCCCTCCACTTT.

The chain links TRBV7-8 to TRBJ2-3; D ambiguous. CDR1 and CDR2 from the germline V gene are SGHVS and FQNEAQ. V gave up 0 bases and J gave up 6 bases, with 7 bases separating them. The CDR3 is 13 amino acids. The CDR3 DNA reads TGTGCCAGCAGCTTAGCTGCTCGGGATACGCAGTATTTT. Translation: CASSLAARDTQYF.

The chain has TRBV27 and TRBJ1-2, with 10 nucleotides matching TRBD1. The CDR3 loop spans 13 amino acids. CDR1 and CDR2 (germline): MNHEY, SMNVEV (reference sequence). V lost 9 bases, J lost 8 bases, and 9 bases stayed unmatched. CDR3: CASRQGAFGGYTF. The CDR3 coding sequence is TGTGCCAGTAGACAGGGGGCCTTTGGCGGCTACACCTTC.